Listed here are 2 T cell receptor beta chains from one sample, sequenced in a study of OX40 agonist ivuxolimab in advanced cancers. The data were produced by immunoSEQ multiplex PCR, yet TCRdb's version contains in-frame clones alone and is incomplete. The table includes around 140,000 clones, 90% detected once. Sequencing used CD4+ or CD8+ T cells sorted from blood, obtained in a trial of the OX40 agonist ivuxolimab. The origin of the receptors is an adult with an advanced solid tumor such as melanoma, head and neck, liver or kidney cancer.

The CDR3 nucleotides are TGTGCCAGCAGCTCGCAACTAGCGCCCCACAATGAGCAGTTCTTC. Its translation: CASSSQLAPHNEQFF. The chain combines TRBV7-2 with TRBJ2-1; 7 nucleotides line up with TRBD2. V gave up 4 bases and J gave up 5 bases; unmatched junction bases: 8. This CDR3 region has 15 residues. Germline CDR1 reads SGHTA; CDR2 reads FQGNSA.

This clone was recorded only once. The rearrangement uses TRBV27 and TRBJ1-4; D might be TRBD1 (6 bases). Germline loops: CDR1 MNHEY, CDR2 SMNVEV (reference sequence). V was shortened by 5 bases and J by 3 bases, with 16 bases between the two germline ends. This CDR3 region has 16 residues. The CDR3 loop reads CASSPPLQGSNEKLFF. The CDR3 region has the DNA TGTGCCAGCAGTCCACCACTACAGGGCTCTAATGAAAAACTGTTTTTT. The full variable domain, its missing parts supplied by reference TRBV27 and TRBJ1-4, is EAQVTQNPRYLITVTGKKLTVTCSQNMNHEYMSWYRQDPGLGLRQIYYSMNVEVTDKGDVPEGYKVSRKEKRNFPLILESPSPNQTSLYFCASSPPLQGSNEKLFFGSGTQLSVL.